The 8 T cell receptor beta chains below all came from one sample that was sequenced in a study of T cell responses to AZD1222 COVID-19 vaccine. Profiled with immunoSEQ multiplex PCR; TCRdb holds only in-frame clones, not every one. Of about 140,000 clones in the sample, approximately 90% were seen once. Sequencing was performed on peripheral blood, taken on day 0 of AZD1222 vaccination. Source of these receptors: an adult in good health.

The V and J genes are TRBV29-1 and TRBJ1-4; D call uncertain. Looked up from germline, CDR1 is SQVTM and CDR2 is ANQGSEA. The CDR3 is 14 residues long. Trimming shortened V by 2 bases and J by 0 bases, and 7 bases separated the two germline ends. The CDR3 loop is CSVERYATNEKLFF. In DNA form, the CDR3 reads TGCAGCGTTGAACGGTATGCAACTAATGAAAAACTGTTTTTT.

The rearrangement links TRBV9 to TRBJ2-3; D is possibly TRBD1 (6 bases). With 3 bases removed from V and 6 bases from J, the gap between germline ends came to 8 bases. The CDR3 spans 12 residues. Per germline, CDR1 SGDLS and CDR2 YYNGEE. In DNA form, the CDR3 reads TGTGCCAGCAGCGAGGACAGCGATACGCAGTATTTT. Protein sequence: CASSEDSDTQYF.

The chain links TRBV10-3 to TRBJ2-1; TRBD1 matches 7 bases. With 4 bases clipped from V and 7 bases from J, the junction kept 7 bases outside the gene matches. This CDR3 is 14 amino acids long. Germline loops: CDR1 ENHRY, CDR2 SYGVKD. CDR3 nucleotides: TGTGCCATCAGTGCGAACAGGGGTACGAATGAGCAGTTCTTC. Translating gives CAISANRGTNEQFF.

This clone was detected a few times. The V gene is TRBV3-1 (or the pseudogene TRBV3-2), the J gene TRBJ2-2; 7 bases match TRBD1. Unmatched junction bases numbered 12, after V lost 4 bases and J lost 7 bases. Germline V gene data show CDR1 as LGHDT and CDR2 as YNNKEL (reference sequence). The CDR3 sequence is 16 residues long. This chain's CDR3 is CASSRAGGNFDGELFF. CDR3 bases: TGTGCCAGCAGCCGTGCAGGGGGTAATTTTGACGGGGAGCTGTTTTTT.

This chain links TRBV5-1 with TRBJ2-1; 15 nucleotides line up with TRBD2. Germline assignment: CDR1 SGHRS and CDR2 YFSETQ. The J segment lost 9 bases and the V segment lost 4 bases, leaving 5 bases of the junction unmatched. The CDR3 consists of 15 residues. CDR3 sequence: CASSGLAGGPGEQFF. DNA for the CDR3: TGCGCCAGCAGCGGACTAGCGGGGGGGCCGGGTGAGCAGTTCTTC.

V and J are TRBV2 and TRBJ2-2; 8 bases are a match to TRBD1. The CDR3 totals 14 residues. Trimming took 8 bases from V and 5 from J; bases not matched to a gene: 7. Germline V gene data show CDR1 as SNHLY and CDR2 as FYNNEI. The CDR3 region is CASGRDRRTGELFF. CDR3 sequence (DNA): TGTGCCAGCGGGCGGGACAGGAGAACCGGGGAGCTGTTTTTT.

This chain uses TRBV12-5 with TRBJ2-5, with 7 nucleotides matching TRBD1. CDR1 is LGHNT, CDR2 FRNRAP, per germline. There are 16 residues in the CDR3. Trimming took 2 bases from V and 5 from J; bases not matched to a gene: 11. CDR3 protein: CASGLNPTGRGETQYF. For the CDR3, the DNA is TGTGCTAGTGGTTTGAACCCGACAGGGCGTGGGGAGACCCAGTACTTC. Variable domain in full (rest from reference TRBV12-5 and TRBJ2-5): DARVTQTPRHKVTEMGQEVTMRCQPILGHNTVFWYRQTMMQGLELLAYFRNRAPLDDSGMPKDRFSAEMPDATLATLKIQPSEPRDSAVYFCASGLNPTGRGETQYFGPGTRLLVL.

This chain links TRBV7-8 with TRBJ2-3; tentatively, D is TRBD1 or TRBD2 (5 bases each). The germline V and J ends were trimmed by 1 base and 4 bases, with 9 bases remaining between them. Germline CDR1 reads SGHVS; CDR2 reads FQNEAQ. There are 14 residues in the CDR3. CDR3 coding DNA: TGTGCCAGCAGCTTAGAGGGACCTTCAGATACGCAGTATTTT. Encoded protein: CASSLEGPSDTQYF.